This T cell receptor (beta chain) was retrieved from a study of blood T cell repertoires in COVID-19. Study-wide context: Specimens from acute and convalescent COVID-19 originated in the United States, Italy and Spain. PBMCs, B-cell-depleted T cells, or T cells provided the cDNA or gDNA that made up the material.

In the authors' workflow: For nucleated cells, counts were estimated from reference gene primer amplification. Profiled with immunoSEQ multiplex PCR; TCRdb holds only in-frame clones, not every one. That table gives V, J and clone size, and the DNA gave D and trimming. The table includes 97,000 or so clones, about 80% detected once. CDR1 is SGDLS and CDR2 is YYNGEE in the germline V gene. The CDR3 consists of 16 residues. Deletions cut 0 bases from V and 0 bases from J, with 11 bases between. Sample: peripheral blood. The sequence derives from a human donor in a cohort sampled during active COVID-19. The rearrangement uses TRBV9 and TRBJ2-3, with a possible D match to TRBD1 (6 bases). CDR3 nucleotides: TGTGCCAGCAGCGTAGGAGGGGGTACTAGCACAGATACGCAGTATTTT. Translating gives CASSVGGGTSTDTQYF.